The present T cell receptor (beta chain) was sequenced within a study of OX40 agonist ivuxolimab in advanced cancers. Broader study findings: Expanded clones belonging to CD8+ T cells outnumbered, on average, those of CD4+. Among the lowest peripheral clonal expansion occurred in 0.1-3.0 mg/kg partial responders.

Method: immunoSEQ multiplex PCR; TCRdb's copy keeps in-frame clones and lacks some. Of several thousand clones listed, 60% to 80% are singletons. A note on this clone: What it binds is unknown.

The CDR3 is made up of 16 amino acids. Unmatched junction bases numbered 10, after V lost 5 bases and J lost 1 base. Looked up from germline, CDR1 is SGHVS and CDR2 is FQNEAQ. The sample was CD4+ or CD8+ T cells sorted from blood, taken in a trial of the OX40 agonist ivuxolimab. This chain links TRBV7-8 with TRBJ2-5; 7 nucleotides agree with TRBD1. The TCR comes from an adult with an advanced solid tumor such as melanoma, head and neck, liver or kidney cancer. The CDR3 here is CASSPLPTGPQETQYF. CDR3 DNA sequence: TGTGCCAGCAGCCCCCTTCCGACAGGGCCCCAAGAGACCCAGTACTTC.